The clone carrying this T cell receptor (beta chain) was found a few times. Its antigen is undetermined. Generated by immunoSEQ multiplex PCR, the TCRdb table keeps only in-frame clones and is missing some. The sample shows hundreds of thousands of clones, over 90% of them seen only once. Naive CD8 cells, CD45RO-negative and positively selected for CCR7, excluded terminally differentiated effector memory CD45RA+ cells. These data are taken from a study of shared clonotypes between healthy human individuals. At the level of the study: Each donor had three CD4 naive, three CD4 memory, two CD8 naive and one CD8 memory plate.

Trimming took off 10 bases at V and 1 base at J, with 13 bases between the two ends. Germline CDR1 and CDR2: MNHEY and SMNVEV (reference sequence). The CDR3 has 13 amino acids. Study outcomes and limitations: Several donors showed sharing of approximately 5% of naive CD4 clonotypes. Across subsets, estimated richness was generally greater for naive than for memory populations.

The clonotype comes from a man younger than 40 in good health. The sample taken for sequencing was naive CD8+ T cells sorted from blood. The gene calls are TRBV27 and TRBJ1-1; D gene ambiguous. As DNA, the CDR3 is TGTGCCACCCTGGGAGGTGCGAACACTGAAGCTTTCTTT. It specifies CATLGGANTEAFF.